Presented here are 15 T cell receptor beta chains from one specimen sequenced in a study of T cells in Graves' hyperthyroidism and ophthalmopathy (dated 2019 in TCRdb). Libraries were prepared through multiplex PCR. The instrument was an Illumina HiSeq 2000. The TCR beta CDR3 regions were amplified from the RNA transcripts. The first round of RT-PCR for the TCR CDR3 was performed with the HTBI primer set and the Qiagen OneStep RT-PCR kit. TCRdb handled the public reads itself, with Q25 trimming in fastp and clone calling in MiXCR, and kept productive beta chains. Rows merge per CDR3 protein into single entries with the most common DNA and genes. The sample records 300,000 to 450,000 distinct CDR3 sequences, roughly 15% of which are singletons. Of the sample, roughly a fifth falls within the top ten clones. The sample comprised blood. The receptors were sampled from a woman under 40 with Graves' ophthalmopathy.

This clonotype was counted many times. The rearrangement uses TRBV30 and TRBJ1-2, with D maybe TRBD1 (6 bases). Germline assignment: CDR1 GTSNPN and CDR2 SVGIG (reference sequence). The V end lost 7 bases, the J end lost 5 bases, and 11 bases lay between the germline ends. This CDR3 contains 11 residues. The CDR3 protein is CASIQGYGYTF. DNA of the CDR3: TGTGCCTCCATACAGGGATATGGCTACACCTTC.

In nucleotides, the CDR3 is TGTGCCCTAAAGGACAGGGGCGGCACCGGGGAGCTGTTTTTT. Protein: CALKDRGGTGELFF. The chain employs TRBV28 and TRBJ2-2; the match to TRBD1 covers 9 bases. Per germline, CDR1 MDHEN and CDR2 SYDVKM. The CDR3 is 14 amino acids. Unmatched junction bases numbered 8, after V lost 11 bases and J lost 4 bases.

This clonotype showed up many times. The V call is TRBV28, the J call TRBJ2-5, with D possibly matching TRBD1 (5 bases). The germline CDR1 and CDR2 sequences are MDHEN and SYDVKM. The CDR3 loop spans 12 amino acids. Trimming took 6 bases from V and 10 from J, leaving 15 bases between them. In nucleotides, the CDR3 is TGTGCCAGCAGGGCGTGGGGCTCTTACCAGTACTTC. This encodes CASRAWGSYQYF.

In its sample, this clonotype was seen a few times. The gene calls are TRBV27 and TRBJ1-3; TRBD1 might be the D (6 bases). The length of the CDR3 is 15 residues. Trimming stripped 6 bases from V and 3 bases from J, with 15 bases between. Germline values: CDR1 MNHEY, CDR2 SMNVEV (reference sequence). The CDR3 loop reads CASSSGGADGNTIYF. The CDR3 DNA is TGTGCCAGCAGCTCGGGGGGCGCGGATGGAAACACCATATATTTT.

In this sample, this clonotype turned up many times. CDR3 coding DNA: TGTGCCAGCAAAAGAGGGACAGGGAACCTCTCTGGAAACACCATATATTTT. It encodes CASKRGTGNLSGNTIYF. J is TRBJ1-3 and V is TRBV11-2; TRBD1 matches 9 bases. Germline CDR1 SGHAT, CDR2 FQNNGV. J was trimmed by 0 bases and V by 7 bases; bases with no gene match: 10. The CDR3 is 17 amino acids. Full variable domain (missing parts from reference TRBV11-2 and TRBJ1-3): EAGVAQSPRYKIIEKRQSVAFWCNPISGHATLYWYQQILGQGPKLLIQFQNNGVVDDSQLPKDRFSAERLKGVDSTLKIQPAKLEDSAVYLCASKRGTGNLSGNTIYFGEGSWLTVV.

This clonotype was counted at least ten times. V usage is TRBV4-2 and J usage is TRBJ1-1; D not resolved. From germline, CDR1 is LGHNA and CDR2 YNFKEQ. Trimming left V 0 bases short and J 3 bases short, with 11 bases between. The CDR3 sequence is 15 residues long. This CDR3 reads CASSQDRTEDTEAFF. In DNA form, the CDR3 reads TGTGCCAGCAGCCAAGACAGAACCGAAGACACTGAAGCTTTCTTT.

This clonotype was detected many times. The chain joins TRBV28 to TRBJ1-3, with D tentatively TRBD1 (5 bases). The germline V gene has CDR1 MDHEN and CDR2 SYDVKM. Trimming pared 5 bases from V and 8 bases from J, leaving 16 bases between. The CDR3 extends over 14 amino acids. The CDR3 nucleotides read TGTGCCAGCAGTACCAGGGAGACGGTTGACACCATATATTTT. This encodes CASSTRETVDTIYF. Together with reference TRBV28 and TRBJ1-3, the CDR3 gives the full variable domain: DVKVTQSSRYLVKRTGEKVFLECVQDMDHENMFWYRQDPGLGLRLIYFSYDVKMKEKGDIPEGYSVSREKKERFSLILESASTNQTSMYLCASSTRETVDTIYFGEGSWLTVV.

Points on this clonotype: Possible read error: a much larger clone is one base away. The chain recombines TRBV20-1 with TRBJ2-1; D call uncertain. Between the trimmed V and J ends, which lost 2 bases and 6 bases, there was a span of 2 bases. The length of the CDR3 is 10 residues. The germline gives CDR1 DFQATT, CDR2 SNEGSKA (reference sequence). The CDR3: CSARSNEQFF. In DNA form, the CDR3 reads TGCAGTGCTAGAAGCAATGAGCAGTTCTTC.

This clonotype occurred a few times. The chain joins TRBV5-6 to TRBJ2-5; a possible D gene is TRBD2 (5 bases). CDR1 and CDR2 from the germline V gene are SGHDT and YYEEEE. The CDR3 covers 12 residues. Trimming shortened V by 5 bases and J by 5 bases, and 10 bases separated the two germline ends. In DNA, the CDR3 is TGTGCCAGCAGGGCCTCGGGGGAGACCCAGTACTTC. Protein product: CASRASGETQYF.

The table lists this clonotype with many counts. The rearrangement uses TRBV12-3 or TRBV12-4 and TRBJ1-1, with TRBD1 identical over 12 bases. The J segment lost 7 bases and the V segment lost 4 bases, leaving 4 bases of the junction unmatched. This CDR3 has 14 amino acids. The chain's CDR3 is CASSWDRGQVEAFF. CDR3 coding DNA: TGTGCCAGCAGTTGGGACAGGGGGCAGGTTGAAGCTTTCTTT.

The chain links TRBV15 to TRBJ1-4; D is unclear. The CDR3 has 14 residues. Germline values: CDR1 LNHNV, CDR2 YYDKDF (reference sequence). V gave up 0 bases and J gave up 9 bases, with 11 bases separating them. The CDR3 region is CATSREEIDQKLFF. The DNA of the CDR3 is TGTGCCACCAGCAGAGAAGAGATAGATCAAAAACTGTTTTTT.

This clonotype occurred many times. The chain joins TRBV28 to TRBJ2-7; the D gene is possibly TRBD1 (6 bases). The CDR3 totals 17 residues. Germline V gene data show CDR1 as MDHEN and CDR2 as SYDVKM. V was clipped by 8 bases and J by 2 bases, with 25 bases between them. The CDR3 DNA is TGTGCCAGCGCGAATTACCCCCTAAGGGGGACGCCCTACGAGCAGTACTTC. As protein: CASANYPLRGTPYEQYF.

J is TRBJ2-3 and V is TRBV7-2; 8 bases match TRBD2. The CDR3 contains 20 residues. Germline assignment: CDR1 SGHTA and CDR2 FQGNSA. The junction had 21 bases not matched to a gene; V was cut back by 4 bases and J by 3 bases. CDR3 in DNA: TGTGCCAGCAGCTCTCTTGGGCCCGAAACCTTAGCGGGATTGACAGATACGCAGTATTTT. It codes for CASSSLGPETLAGLTDTQYF.

This clonotype was counted ten times or more. The chain carries TRBV3-1 and TRBJ2-1; D gene ambiguous. The CDR3 is made up of 13 amino acids. Trimming removed 5 bases at V and 12 bases at J, with 17 bases between. Germline CDR1 LGHDT, CDR2 YNNKEL (reference sequence). CDR3 in DNA: TGTGCCAGCAGCTCCTTCGCGAATTTGGGGCAGTTCTTC. Translating gives CASSSFANLGQFF.

The gene calls are TRBV20-1 and TRBJ1-2; a possible D gene is TRBD1 (6 bases). Deletions cut 1 base from V and 5 bases from J, with 20 bases between. Per the germline V gene, CDR1 is DFQATT and CDR2 is SNEGSKA (reference sequence). The CDR3 is 16 amino acids. The CDR3 nucleotides read TGCAGTGCTAGAGGGGGAACAGGGTCGAGGGGGTATGGCTACACCTTC. Its protein product is CSARGGTGSRGYGYTF.